The clone carrying this T cell receptor beta chain has ten or more counts. The antigen is not known. This sample was taken from a study of T cells in Graves' hyperthyroidism and ophthalmopathy. Background on the study: Peripheral blood collection took place at initial diagnosis, before any treatment. Broader study findings: It was a median roughly six months before onset that the model predicted ophthalmopathy.

Absent ophthalmopathy progression within 18 months defined stable Graves' hyperthyroidism. Uncontrolled infection, other autoimmune disease, pregnancy or lactation led to exclusion. RNA transcripts served as the template for amplifying TCR beta CDR3 regions. The study used the HTBI primer set for a first-round RT-PCR of the TCR CDR3. MiXCR was run by TCRdb on the multiplex PCR reads, yielding one entry per CDR3 protein. The sample contains 250,000 to 350,000 distinct CDR3 sequences, 16% of which appear only once. The CDR3 totals 14 residues. Germline trimming cut 5 bases from V and 7 bases from J; bases unmatched to any gene: 7. Germline CDR1 and CDR2: LNHNV and YYDKDF (reference sequence).

The chain uses TRBV15 and TRBJ1-1; 10 bases align to TRBD1. Sequences were obtained from blood. The sequence came from a man between 25 and 39 years old with Graves' hyperthyroidism. DNA of the CDR3: TGTGCCACCAGCCGGGGACAGGGGATAGGTGAAGCTTTCTTT. Translating it yields CATSRGQGIGEAFF.